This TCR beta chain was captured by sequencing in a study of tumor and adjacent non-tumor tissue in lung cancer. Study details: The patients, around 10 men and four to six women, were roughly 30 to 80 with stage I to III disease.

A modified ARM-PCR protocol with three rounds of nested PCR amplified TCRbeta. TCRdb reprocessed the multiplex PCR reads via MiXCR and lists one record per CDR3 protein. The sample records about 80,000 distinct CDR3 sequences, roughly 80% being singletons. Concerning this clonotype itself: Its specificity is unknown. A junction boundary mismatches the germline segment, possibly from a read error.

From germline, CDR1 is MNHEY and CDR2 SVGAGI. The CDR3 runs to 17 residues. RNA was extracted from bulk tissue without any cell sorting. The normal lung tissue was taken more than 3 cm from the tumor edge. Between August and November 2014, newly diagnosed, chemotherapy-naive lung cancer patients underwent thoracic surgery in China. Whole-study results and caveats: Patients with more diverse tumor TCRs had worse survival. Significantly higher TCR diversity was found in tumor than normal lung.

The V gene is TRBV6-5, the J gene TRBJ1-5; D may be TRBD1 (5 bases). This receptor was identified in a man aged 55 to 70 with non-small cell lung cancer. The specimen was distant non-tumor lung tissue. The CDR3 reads CASSRTWDGNSNQPQDF. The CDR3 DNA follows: TGTGCCAGCAGCAGGACATGGGATGGCAATAGCAATCAGCCCCAGGATTTT.